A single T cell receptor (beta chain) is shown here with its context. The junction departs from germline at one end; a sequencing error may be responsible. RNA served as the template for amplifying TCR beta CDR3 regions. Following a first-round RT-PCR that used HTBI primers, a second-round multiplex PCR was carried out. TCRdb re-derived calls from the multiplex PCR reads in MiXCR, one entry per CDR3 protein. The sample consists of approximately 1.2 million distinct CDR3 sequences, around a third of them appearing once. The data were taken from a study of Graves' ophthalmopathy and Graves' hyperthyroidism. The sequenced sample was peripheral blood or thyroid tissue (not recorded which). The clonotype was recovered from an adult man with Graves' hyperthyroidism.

The CDR3 loop reads CASGGRGRETQCF. The CDR3 DNA reads TGTGCCAGCGGGGGGCGGGGGCGGGAGACCCAGTGCTTC. The chain is built from TRBV2 and TRBJ2-5; D is possibly TRBD2 (7 bases). The CDR3 is 13 residues long. Per germline, CDR1 SNHLY and CDR2 FYNNEI. The complete variable domain, with remaining parts taken from reference TRBV2 and TRBJ2-5, reads EPEVTQTPSHQVTQMGQEVILRCVPISNHLYFYWYRQILGQKVEFLVSFYNNEISEKSEIFDDQFSVERPDGSNFTLKIRSTKLEDSAMYFCASGGRGRETQCFGPGTRLLVL.